This TCR beta chain was obtained from a study of vaccination effects on CD4 cells after COVID-19. Details on this clone: Its antigen is still unknown.

V lost 5 bases, J lost 4 bases, and 14 bases lay in between. Germline V gene lookup returns CDR1 SGHTA and CDR2 FQGNSA. The CDR3 contains 14 residues. The assay was immunoSEQ multiplex PCR, and TCRdb's table has in-frame clones only and misses some. Of 21,000 or so clones in the sample, around 77% were seen once. Viral peptide pools were used in the ViraFEST assay to expand antigen-specific CD4+ T cells, and sequencing came afterward. Isolating CD4+ T cells followed approximately ten days of culture. Participants received two doses of either the BNT162b2 or mRNA-1273 vaccine. The V gene is TRBV7-2, the J gene TRBJ1-2; D unresolved. The sequence was obtained from a human donor who received a COVID-19 vaccine. This specimen consisted of CD4+ T cells from PBMCs cultured with HCoV-229E spike peptides, obtained after COVID-19 vaccination. The CDR3 DNA reads as TGTGCCAGCAGCCCCAAGGACGGCCTCTATGGCTACACCTTC. Translation: CASSPKDGLYGYTF.